These 10 T cell receptor beta chains originate from one sample sequenced in a study of shared clonotypes between healthy human individuals (TCRdb year 2020). The protocol used for the library was the immunoSEQ multiplex PCR assay. The table comes from immuneACCESS by way of TCRdb, which keeps in-frame sequences with V and J called. Part of the clones is missing from these tables; in studies checked, under half for an unresolved V gene and the rest for unknown reasons. For this sample there are over 400,000 clones; about 96% appear just once. The ten largest clones take up 0.064% of the sample. Material: naive CD4+ T cells sorted from blood. The sample's cell subset or site label, in plain terms: CD45RA+ positively selected. All receptors derive from a woman aged 25 to 39 in good health.

The V gene is TRBV5-4, the J gene TRBJ1-5, with D unresolved. Germline values: CDR1 SGHNT, CDR2 YYREEE (reference sequence). Trimming took off 2 bases at V and 4 bases at J, with 4 bases between the two ends. The CDR3 length is 12 residues. CDR3 in amino acids: CASSLPNQPQHF. Here the CDR3 DNA reads TGTGCCAGCAGCTTACCAAATCAGCCCCAGCATTTT.

The genes are TRBV4-1 and TRBJ1-2, with 7 bases identical to TRBD1. This CDR3 comprises 19 residues. V shed 1 base, J shed 7 bases, and the junction held 21 bases outside the gene matches. Germline CDR1 is MGHRA and CDR2 is YSYEKL. In nucleotides, the CDR3 is TGCGCCAGCAGCCAAGGGAGGGCCCGGGACAGTATTAGGCGAACTGGCTACACCTTC. This translates into CASSQGRARDSIRRTGYTF.

The chain couples TRBV2 to TRBJ1-1; D gene unclear. In germline, CDR1 is SNHLY, CDR2 FYNNEI. The CDR3 extends over 14 amino acids. Trimming left V 8 bases short and J 3 bases short, with 16 bases between. The CDR3, as DNA: TGTGCCAGCTCACTGATGGAAATGGACACTGAAGCTTTCTTT. Residues: CASSLMEMDTEAFF. Looking up the rest from reference TRBV2 and TRBJ1-1 gives the full variable domain: EPEVTQTPSHQVTQMGQEVILRCVPISNHLYFYWYRQILGQKVEFLVSFYNNEISEKSEIFDDQFSVERPDGSNFTLKIRSTKLEDSAMYFCASSLMEMDTEAFFGQGTRLTVV.

J is TRBJ2-5 and V is TRBV7-9; D call uncertain. V gave up 0 bases and J gave up 0 bases, with 5 bases separating them. Germline V gene lookup returns CDR1 SEHNR and CDR2 FQNEAQ (reference sequence). This CDR3 contains 14 residues. CDR3 nucleotides: TGTGCCAGCAGCTTAGCGGAGTACCAAGAGACCCAGTACTTC. Translated, it gives CASSLAEYQETQYF.

V and J are TRBV6-1 and TRBJ1-1; TRBD1 might be the D (5 bases). V dropped 6 bases and J dropped 3 bases, with 14 bases sitting between them. Germline V lookup: CDR1 MNHNS, CDR2 SASEGT. CDR3 length: 14 residues. The DNA of the CDR3 is TGTGCCAGCAGAAGCCTCGGGGGTGACACTGAAGCTTTCTTT. The encoded protein is CASRSLGGDTEAFF.

This chain joins TRBV2 and TRBJ2-3; D is possibly TRBD1 (7 bases). CDR3 length equals 15 residues. Germline V CDR1 and CDR2: SNHLY, FYNNEI. The V end was cut by 6 bases, the J end by 4 bases, with 17 bases between. CDR3 nucleotide sequence: TGTGCCAGCAGCCCAGGGGGAGGAGGGGCAGATACGCAGTATTTT. It is translated as CASSPGGGGADTQYF. Combining the CDR3 with reference TRBV2 and TRBJ2-3 gives the whole variable domain EPEVTQTPSHQVTQMGQEVILRCVPISNHLYFYWYRQILGQKVEFLVSFYNNEISEKSEIFDDQFSVERPDGSNFTLKIRSTKLEDSAMYFCASSPGGGGADTQYFGPGTRLTVL.

The chain employs TRBV7-2 and TRBJ2-2; TRBD2 aligns across 11 bases. The CDR3 totals 16 residues. The J segment lost 5 bases and the V segment lost 5 bases, leaving 7 bases of the junction unmatched. Germline V lookup: CDR1 SGHTA, CDR2 FQGNSA. The CDR3 nucleotides read TGTGCCAGCAGCGCAGATAGCGGGAGGGAAACCGGGGAGCTGTTTTTT. Translating gives CASSADSGRETGELFF.

The chain links TRBV7-8 to TRBJ1-1; unclear D gene. The CDR3 contains 18 residues. V was trimmed by 1 base and J by 7 bases, leaving 25 bases between them. The germline V gene encodes CDR1 SGHVS and CDR2 FQNEAQ. The CDR3 DNA sequence: TGTGCCAGCAGCTTAGGGCGCAGCCTAGCGGGCCCACGGCGTGAAGCTTTCTTT. Translating gives CASSLGRSLAGPRREAFF.

The rearrangement joins TRBV2 to TRBJ2-7; TRBD2 matches at 10 bases. The CDR3 loop spans 16 amino acids. J lost 4 bases, V lost 4 bases, and 10 bases had no gene match. Germline-derived CDR1 and CDR2 are SNHLY and FYNNEI. This CDR3 is CASSARSTSGQYEQYF. The CDR3 DNA is TGTGCCAGCAGTGCTCGATCGACTAGCGGGCAATACGAGCAGTACTTC.

The chain joins TRBV11-1 to TRBJ2-2, with D tentatively TRBD1 (6 bases). The germline CDR1 and CDR2 sequences are SGHAT and FQDESV (reference sequence). V lost 5 bases and J 9 bases, leaving 10 bases between the germline ends. The CDR3 contains 12 residues. The CDR3 spells CASSNRERELFF. In DNA, the CDR3 is TGTGCCAGCAGCAACAGGGAGAGGGAGCTGTTTTTT.